A single T cell receptor beta chain is shown here with its context. Its matching antigen is unknown. Adults with ileal or ileocolonic Crohn's disease and an indication for resection were eligible. The entry originates in a study of T cell repertoires in ileal Crohn's disease. Study overall: Postoperative therapy was given to about half: 10 to 12 thiopurines, some 18 anti-TNF agents. Study-level findings and limits: All patients with clonality above 26.8% had endoscopic recurrence. Clonal expansions were more frequent in active smokers than non-smokers at surgery.

Using immunoSEQ multiplex PCR, the repertoire was profiled, and TCRdb retains in-frame clones only, with some absent. The table records thousands of clones, around 96% of them present only once. The CDR3 has 14 amino acids. V was clipped by 0 bases and J by 4 bases, with 8 bases between them. Germline CDR1 SGHRS, CDR2 YFSETQ. This sequence originates from an adult with Crohn's disease. The chain has TRBV5-1 and TRBJ1-5; tentatively, D is TRBD1 (5 bases). Source material: ileal tissue. CDR3 nucleotides: TGCGCCAGCAGCTTGGGGGGCGGTAATCAGCCCCAGCATTTT. It encodes CASSLGGGNQPQHF.